This T cell receptor (beta chain) was sequenced for a study of cytotoxic CD8 clonotypes in ibrutinib-treated CLL (dated by TCRdb to the early 2020s). Describing the broader study: In this cohort, approximately 14 patients were treatment-naive and approximately twelve were relapsed/refractory, while some 18 had unmutated IGHV. Of the approximately 91 people in the trial, approximately 26 had longitudinal samples available. Response samples were taken after a median of approximately 13 months on treatment, ranging from roughly 6 to 36 months. An average of about 250,000 productive templates and 94,082 productive rearrangements was obtained per sample. Every sample from remission and from progressive disease was obtained while the patients were still on ibrutinib. Responses were partial in around 25 patients and complete in 2; after median approximately 67 months follow-up, about 14 stayed in remission and about twelve progressed. Cryopreserved peripheral blood mononuclear cells were collected before treatment, at response, and at either disease progression or sustained remission.

Results the study describes overall, beyond this receptor: Lymph node repertoires were not examined, and the timing of sampling was not matched between patients in sustained remission and those whose disease progressed. Public clonotypes were rare and either shrank or stayed stable during treatment, and the rise in clonality at ibrutinib response reflected expansion of private clonotypes. Baseline clonality exceeded that of age-matched healthy donors and correlated strongly with circulating CD8+ T-cell counts. An increase in clonality was observed at ibrutinib response, with clonality remaining stable during sustained remission and falling back toward baseline at progression.

The sample's time point label, in plain terms: approximately 25 months on ibrutinib. For TCR beta library preparation, approximately 2.2 micrograms of genomic DNA were isolated from cryopreserved PBMCs. Longitudinal blood samples from CLL patients receiving ibrutinib monotherapy were subjected to high-throughput TCR beta sequencing. Patients were enrolled in a phase 2 open-label single-center ibrutinib monotherapy trial. A MiSeq instrument was used for deep resolution sequencing, which targeted depths ranging from 1 in 1 million up to 1 in 200,000 T cells, with coverage averaging 10x for each clonotype. The immunoSEQ hsTCRB Kit was used to generate TCR beta libraries. The authors processed their data as follows. The data were analyzed with ImmunoSEQ Analyzer and ImmunoSEQ Data Assistant, and V, D and J gene assignments followed IMGT definitions. Clonality, which ranges from 0 to 1, was calculated by subtracting the normalized Shannon entropy of productive rearrangement frequencies from one. Only overrepresented clonotypes making up at least 0.05% of each patient's repertoire were included in the public clonotype analysis. More than ten repertoires from age-matched healthy donors, obtained from immuneACCESS, served as clonality controls. TCRdb's version of the immuneACCESS table is confined to in-frame rearrangements and falls short of the full clone set. An unresolved V gene accounts for under half of the shortfall where checked; the remainder is of unknown origin. V and J calls and clone size are copied from that table; D and trimming were computed from the DNA. In all, the sample holds 160,000 or so clones, and approximately 84% of those were seen once. The ten largest account for 3.5% to 5.5% of the sample.

CDR1 MNHNY and CDR2 SVGAGI are derived from the germline V gene (reference sequence). V has 7 bases trimmed and J has 4 bases trimmed; junction bases matching no gene number 5. Taken from cysteine to phenylalanine, the CDR3 has 13 residues. Only the CDR3 region is kept as DNA, spanning 39 bases read in frame from base 1. Regarding this clone: What this receptor recognizes is not known. No qualities accompany the bases; no much larger clone lies one base away.

The sequence links TRBV6-6 to TRBJ1-1, with 8 bases matching TRBD1. This receptor was identified in a human donor with chronic lymphocytic leukemia. The sample consisted of PBMCs, taken after 24 months of ibrutinib treatment. The nucleotides read TGTGCCAGCAAGGACAGGGTGCCCACTGAAGCTTTCTTT. The resulting protein is CASKDRVPTEAFF.